The TCR beta chain under discussion was sequenced for a study of vaccination and CD4 T cells after COVID-19. With the Oncomine TCR Beta short-read assay, DNA from cultured CD4+ T cells was sequenced. Genomic DNA was drawn out of CD4+ T cells grown in culture. MiXCR, run by TCRdb on the PCR reads, gives a single entry per CDR3 protein. The profile shows roughly 16,000 distinct CDR3 sequences, about 50% of them singletons. CDR3 length equals 14 residues. V lost 3 bases, J lost 0 bases, and 8 bases lay in between. In regard to this clonotype: Its matching antigen is unknown.

Treatment: roughly 10-day PBMC culture with coronavirus spike peptide pools or control peptides (ViraFEST assay). The J gene is TRBJ1-2, the V gene TRBV12-3 or TRBV12-4; D is perhaps TRBD1 (5 bases). The clonotype originates from a human donor who had recovered from COVID-19. The sample taken for sequencing was CD4+ T cells from blood, cultured in vitro. This CDR3 reads CASSFGGTNYGYTF. The CDR3 nucleotides read TGTGCCAGCAGTTTTGGGGGTACTAACTATGGCTACACCTTC.